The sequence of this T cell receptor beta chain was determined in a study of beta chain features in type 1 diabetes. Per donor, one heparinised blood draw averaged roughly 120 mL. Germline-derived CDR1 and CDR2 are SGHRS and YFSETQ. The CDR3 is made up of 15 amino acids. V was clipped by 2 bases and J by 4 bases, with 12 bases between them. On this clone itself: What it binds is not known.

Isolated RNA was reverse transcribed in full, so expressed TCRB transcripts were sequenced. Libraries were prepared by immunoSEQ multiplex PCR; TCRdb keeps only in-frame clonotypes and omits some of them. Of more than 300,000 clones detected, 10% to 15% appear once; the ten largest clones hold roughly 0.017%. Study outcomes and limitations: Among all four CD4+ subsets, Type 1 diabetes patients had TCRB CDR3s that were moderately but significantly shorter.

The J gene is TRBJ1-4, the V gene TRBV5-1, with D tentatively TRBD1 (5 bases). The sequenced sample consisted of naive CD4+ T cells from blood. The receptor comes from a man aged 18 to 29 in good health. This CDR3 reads CASSLFGTNNEKLFF. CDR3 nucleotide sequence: TGCGCCAGCAGCTTATTTGGGACTAATAATGAAAAACTGTTTTTT. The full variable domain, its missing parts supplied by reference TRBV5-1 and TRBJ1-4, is KAGVTQTPRYLIKTRGQQVTLSCSPISGHRSVSWYQQTPGQGLQFLFEYFSETQRNKGNFPGRFSGRQFSNSRSEMNVSTLELGDSALYLCASSLFGTNNEKLFFGSGTQLSVL.